Listed below are T cell receptor beta chains from one sample, sequenced in a study of response to subunit inactivated influenza vaccine. TCRdb analysed the RT-PCR reads with MiXCR anew, one entry per CDR3 protein. This sample yields around 710,000 distinct CDR3 sequences, of which approximately 15% are seen a single time; approximately 7% belongs to the top ten. Sequencing used PBMCs from blood, obtained 14 to 15 days before vaccination. The source of these receptors is a man aged 50-59 years who received an inactivated influenza vaccine. CDR3s leave out the opening cysteine and the closing phenylalanine or tryptophan. D genes are given only for firm matches.

D: TRBD2
V: TRBV7-2
J: TRBJ2-1
CDR3: ASTDGGGPYNEQF

D: TRBD2
V: TRBV30
J: TRBJ2-3
CDR3: AWSVDGGFTDTQY

D: .
V: TRBV4-3
J: TRBJ2-7
CDR3: ASSQGLSSYEQY

D: .
V: TRBV13
J: TRBJ2-3
CDR3: ASSQATRESTDTQY

D: TRBD1
V: TRBV2
J: TRBJ2-1
CDR3: ASSTTGTVYNEQF

D: .
V: TRBV4-3
J: TRBJ2-3
CDR3: ASSQDGAQFGFSTDTQY

D: TRBD2
V: TRBV20-1
J: TRBJ2-1
CDR3: SARVGSGRYNEQF

D: .
V: TRBV14
J: TRBJ2-3
CDR3: ASSQEGGGADTQY

D: .
V: TRBV21-1
J: TRBJ1-2
CDR3: ASSKMGAQGNYGYT

D: .
V: TRBV27
J: TRBJ1-6
CDR3: ASSVGYNSPLH

D: .
V: TRBV7-9
J: TRBJ2-5
CDR3: ASSYRTAQETQY

D: .
V: TRBV18
J: TRBJ2-1
CDR3: ASSPNSDNEQF

D: TRBD1
V: TRBV4-2
J: TRBJ1-2
CDR3: ASSRSTGGVNYGYT

D: TRBD2
V: TRBV6-5
J: TRBJ2-7
CDR3: ASSYTPPGLAEYEQY

D: TRBD2
V: TRBV29-1
J: TRBJ2-7
CDR3: SVGGGRADEQY

D: TRBD1
V: TRBV4-2
J: TRBJ1-1
CDR3: ASSQEAGTGGTAF

D: TRBD2
V: TRBV29-1
J: TRBJ2-3
CDR3: SVGGLATNTDTQY

D: .
V: TRBV4-3
J: TRBJ2-7
CDR3: ASSLELQSYEQY

D: .
V: TRBV15
J: TRBJ2-7
CDR3: ATSRPHYDLDHEQY

D: .
V: TRBV20-1
J: TRBJ2-1
CDR3: SARAPQGTGDEQF

D: .
V: TRBV4-2
J: TRBJ1-5
CDR3: ASSQDPGAGLNNQPQH

D: .
V: TRBV5-8
J: TRBJ2-7
CDR3: ASNPDSTYEQY

D: TRBD1
V: TRBV30
J: TRBJ1-2
CDR3: ACRPTGDYGYT

D: .
V: TRBV4-1
J: TRBJ1-5
CDR3: ASSQGLAYTHNQPQH

D: .
V: TRBV28
J: TRBJ1-2
CDR3: ASRLSRSGGYT

D: .
V: TRBV5-1
J: TRBJ1-1
CDR3: ASSSAWGGNTEAF

D: .
V: TRBV5-1
J: TRBJ1-1
CDR3: ASRIQSPMNTEAF

D: TRBD2
V: TRBV5-1
J: TRBJ2-1
CDR3: ASSLADVAGPYNEQF

D: .
V: TRBV7-2
J: TRBJ2-5
CDR3: ASSLGGGPQETQY

D: .
V: TRBV4-3
J: TRBJ1-2
CDR3: ASSQDRGRPSYGYT

D: TRBD2
V: TRBV9
J: TRBJ2-2
CDR3: ASSASGGNTGELF

D: .
V: TRBV20-1
J: TRBJ1-5
CDR3: SASEGPNQPQH

D: .
V: TRBV12-3/TRBV12-4
J: TRBJ1-5
CDR3: ASSSSSHNQPQH

D: .
V: TRBV20-1
J: TRBJ2-5
CDR3: SARLGGFGTQY

D: .
V: TRBV7-9
J: TRBJ2-5
CDR3: ASSRGQTQY

D: .
V: TRBV3-1
J: TRBJ2-4
CDR3: ASSQDTVGAMGAKNIQY

D: .
V: TRBV5-1
J: TRBJ2-2
CDR3: ASSLQGPNLNTGELF

D: .
V: TRBV28
J: TRBJ2-7
CDR3: ASSPTNYEQY

D: .
V: TRBV29-1
J: TRBJ2-4
CDR3: GRGPSWAKNIQY

D: TRBD2
V: TRBV6-2/TRBV6-3
J: TRBJ2-1
CDR3: ASSYVAVGLAGGSYNEQF

D: .
V: TRBV28
J: TRBJ2-7
CDR3: ASARPYGEQY

D: .
V: TRBV12-3/TRBV12-4
J: TRBJ2-2
CDR3: ASSFGQINTGELF

D: .
V: TRBV19
J: TRBJ1-2
CDR3: ASSGSNYGYT

D: TRBD2
V: TRBV5-6
J: TRBJ2-7
CDR3: ASRLAGTSVEQY

D: .
V: TRBV10-3
J: TRBJ1-5
CDR3: ATAFEQGQPQH

D: .
V: TRBV7-9
J: TRBJ2-1
CDR3: ASSLVGEYNEQF